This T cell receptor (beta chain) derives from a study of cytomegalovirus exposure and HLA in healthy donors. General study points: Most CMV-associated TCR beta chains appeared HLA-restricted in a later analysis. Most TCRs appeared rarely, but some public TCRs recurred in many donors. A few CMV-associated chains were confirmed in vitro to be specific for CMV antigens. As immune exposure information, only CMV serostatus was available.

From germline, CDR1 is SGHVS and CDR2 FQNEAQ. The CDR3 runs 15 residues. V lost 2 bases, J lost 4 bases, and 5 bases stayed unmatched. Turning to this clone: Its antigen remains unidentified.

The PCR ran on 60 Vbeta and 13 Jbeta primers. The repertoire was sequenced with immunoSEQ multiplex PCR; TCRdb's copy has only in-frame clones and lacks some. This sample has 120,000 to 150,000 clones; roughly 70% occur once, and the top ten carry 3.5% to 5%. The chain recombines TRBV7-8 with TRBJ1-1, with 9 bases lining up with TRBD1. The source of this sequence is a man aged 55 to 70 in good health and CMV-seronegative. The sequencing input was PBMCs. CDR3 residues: CASSLMGQGRTEAFF. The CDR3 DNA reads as TGTGCCAGCAGCTTAATGGGACAGGGTCGCACTGAAGCTTTCTTT.